The source of this T cell receptor beta chain is a study of blood T cell repertoires in COVID-19. Sequencing was performed with immunoSEQ multiplex PCR; in TCRdb, only in-frame clones are kept and a portion is missing. The data hold roughly 230,000 clones, with about 88% observed a single time. The clonotype originates from a man between 40 and 49 years old with acute or convalescent COVID-19. Material: peripheral blood.

The CDR3 loop is CASSFRGLLQETQYF. The CDR3 DNA sequence: TGTGCCAGCAGCTTCAGGGGGCTTCTGCAAGAGACCCAGTACTTC. The chain joins TRBV5-6 to TRBJ2-5, with 8 positions matching TRBD1. The V segment lost 2 bases and the J segment 2 bases; nucleotides outside the gene matches: 5. The CDR3 runs to 15 residues. Germline CDR1 and CDR2: SGHDT and YYEEEE.